The rows below give T cell receptor beta chains drawn from one sample of a study of shared clonotypes between healthy human individuals. The data were produced by immunoSEQ multiplex PCR, yet TCRdb's version contains in-frame clones alone and is incomplete. The data show around 2.1 million clones, about 93% seen once. The sequenced material came from naive CD8+ T cells from PBMCs. Receptors were obtained from a young man in good health. Some clones in this sample may be carry-over from other donors' samples. Each CDR3 is given with its conserved first and last residue. The order of the fields is clone size, J gene, D gene, V gene, CDR3 protein, CDR3 DNA. The D gene is left open where the match is weak. Some rows mark clone size as missing; the rest say once, few, many or name a class of expanded clone.

>NA|TRBJ2-7|NA|TRBV4-2
CASSQETFGYEQYF
TGTGCCAGCAGCCAAGAGACGTTTGGGTACGAGCAGTACTTC
>NA|TRBJ1-4|TRBD1|TRBV28
CASSLRGQGRKLFF
TGTGCCAGCAGTTTACGCGGACAGGGGAGGAAACTGTTTTTT
>NA|TRBJ2-2|TRBD2|TRBV9
CASSRPSGRNTGELFF
TGTGCCAGCAGCCGACCGAGCGGGAGAAACACCGGGGAGCTGTTTTTT
>NA|TRBJ1-1|TRBD1|TRBV10-3
CAISGKGGQGAEAFF
TGTGCCATCAGTGGAAAGGGGGGACAGGGCGCTGAAGCTTTCTTT
>NA|TRBJ2-1|NA|TRBV2
CASSEFPRFTYNEQFF
TGTGCCAGCAGTGAATTCCCTAGGTTTACCTACAATGAGCAGTTCTTC
>NA|TRBJ2-2|TRBD2|TRBV9
CASSAPGLVNTGELFF
TGTGCCAGCAGCGCCCCCGGACTAGTTAACACCGGGGAGCTGTTTTTT
>NA|TRBJ2-3|NA|TRBV28
CASRLAGPTDTQYF
TGTGCCAGCAGACTCGCGGGCCCCACAGATACGCAGTATTTT
>NA|TRBJ2-7|NA|TRBV27
CASGPTLGMGGYEQYF
TGTGCCAGCGGACCAACGCTCGGCATGGGGGGCTACGAGCAGTACTTC
>NA|TRBJ2-7|NA|TRBV7-2
CASSLDGGSSYEQYF
TGTGCCAGCAGCTTAGATGGAGGGAGCTCCTACGAGCAGTACTTC
>NA|TRBJ2-4|NA|TRBV11-2
CASSLQGMAKNIQYF
TGTGCCAGCAGCTTACAGGGGATGGCCAAAAACATTCAGTACTTC
>few|TRBJ1-1|TRBD1|TRBV5-6
CASSPGTGSEAFF
TGTGCCAGCAGCCCCGGGACAGGCTCGGAAGCTTTCTTT
>NA|TRBJ1-1|NA|TRBV10-3
CAISESRQVDAFF
TGTGCCATCAGTGAGTCGAGGCAGGTTGACGCTTTCTTT
>once|TRBJ2-7|TRBD2|TRBV9
CASSPRTSFQEQYF
TGTGCCAGCAGCCCCCGGACTAGCTTCCAAGAGCAGTACTTC
>NA|TRBJ1-2|NA|TRBV5-1
CASSLDRENRAVLGYTF
TGCGCCAGCAGCTTGGATCGAGAGAACAGGGCGGTTTTAGGCTACACCTTC
>NA|TRBJ2-7|NA|TRBV7-9
CASSLGGREYSYEQYF
TGTGCCAGCAGCTTAGGGGGTCGGGAGTACTCCTACGAGCAGTACTTC
>NA|TRBJ2-7|NA|TRBV19
CASSIDQPYEQYF
TGTGCCAGTAGTATAGATCAGCCCTACGAGCAGTACTTC
>NA|TRBJ2-7|NA|TRBV2
CASSERSLQPYEQYF
TGTGCCAGCAGTGAAAGGTCGCTGCAACCCTACGAGCAGTACTTC
>NA|TRBJ2-7|TRBD1|TRBV10-2
CASRPGQGLNQYF
TGCGCCAGCAGGCCGGGACAGGGCCTTAACCAGTACTTC
>NA|TRBJ1-4|NA|TRBV15
CATSRDLWGLRTNEKLFF
TGTGCCACCAGCAGAGATCTATGGGGTTTGAGAACTAATGAAAAACTGTTTTTT
>NA|TRBJ2-7|NA|TRBV5-5
CASSLGQKTEQYF
TGTGCCAGCAGCTTGGGGCAGAAGACCGAGCAGTACTTC
>NA|TRBJ2-7|NA|TRBV4-3
CASSQVTGGYEQYF
TGCGCCAGCAGCCAAGTCACGGGCGGGTACGAGCAGTACTTC
>NA|TRBJ2-7|TRBD2|TRBV5-1
CASSMVRSGPFGGATYEQYF
TGCGCCAGCAGCATGGTGCGGAGTGGCCCGTTCGGGGGGGCGACCTACGAGCAGTACTTC
>NA|TRBJ2-1|NA|TRBV27
CASSPNPGTNINEQFF
TGTGCCAGCAGTCCAAACCCCGGGACAAACATCAATGAGCAGTTCTTC
>NA|TRBJ2-1|NA|TRBV9
CASSVSDNEQFF
TGTGCCAGCAGCGTATCCGACAATGAGCAGTTCTTC
>NA|TRBJ2-1|TRBD2|TRBV7-7
CASSPSRLAGVSEQFF
TGTGCCAGCAGCCCCTCCAGGCTAGCGGGAGTAAGTGAGCAGTTCTTC
>NA|TRBJ2-7|TRBD2|TRBV28
CASTPGNSGRSYEQYF
TGTGCCAGCACCCCCGGAAACAGCGGGAGATCCTACGAGCAGTACTTC
>NA|TRBJ2-5|NA|TRBV7-9
CASSLGLPETQYF
TGTGCCAGCAGCTTAGGACTACCGGAGACCCAGTACTTC
>NA|TRBJ2-5|TRBD1|TRBV11-2
CASSLVPGLTIDRGTQYF
TGTGCCAGCAGCTTAGTGCCTGGCTTGACAATTGACAGGGGGACCCAGTACTTC
>NA|TRBJ1-1|NA|TRBV7-9
CASSLVPLSEEAFF
TGTGCCAGCAGCTTAGTCCCTTTGTCAGAAGAAGCTTTCTTT
>NA|TRBJ2-1|NA|TRBV7-9
CASSAAKGPPYNEQFF
TGTGCCAGCAGCGCCGCGAAGGGGCCACCCTACAATGAGCAGTTCTTC
>NA|TRBJ2-5|NA|TRBV25-1
CASSWQETQYF
TGTGCCAGCAGTTGGCAAGAGACCCAGTACTTC
>NA|TRBJ1-2|NA|TRBV27
CASSSTGNYGYTF
TGTGCCAGCAGTTCTACAGGGAATTATGGCTACACCTTC
>NA|TRBJ1-1|NA|TRBV6-4
CASSDRGKDAEAFF
TGTGCCAGCAGTGACCGGGGCAAGGACGCTGAAGCTTTCTTT
>NA|TRBJ2-3|TRBD1|TRBV7-3
CASSLGQELSDTQYF
TGTGCCAGCAGCTTGGGACAGGAACTTTCAGATACGCAGTATTTT
>NA|TRBJ1-1|TRBD1|TRBV28
CASSFPGGMTEAFF
TGTGCCAGCAGTTTTCCAGGGGGGATGACTGAAGCTTTCTTT
>once|TRBJ2-1|NA|TRBV15
CATGGTDDYNEQFF
TGTGCCACCGGGGGGACGGACGACTACAATGAGCAGTTCTTC
>NA|TRBJ2-2|NA|TRBV2
CASSERLGTGELFF
TGTGCCAGCAGTGAAAGGCTGGGAACCGGGGAGCTGTTTTTT
>NA|TRBJ2-1|NA|TRBV27
CASSLGAVGYNEQFF
TGTGCCAGCAGTCTGGGGGCGGTAGGTTACAATGAGCAGTTCTTC
>NA|TRBJ2-7|NA|TRBV28
CASSKHRSSYEQYF
TGTGCCAGCAGTAAACACCGGAGCTCCTACGAGCAGTACTTC
>NA|TRBJ2-7|TRBD1|TRBV27
CASSARQGSDEQYF
TGTGCCAGCAGTGCCCGACAGGGGAGCGACGAGCAGTACTTC
>NA|TRBJ2-5|TRBD1|TRBV10-1
CATVDRVGTQYF
TGCGCCACCGTGGACAGGGTGGGGACCCAGTACTTC